This TCR beta chain was profiled in a study of Graves' ophthalmopathy and Graves' hyperthyroidism. The CDR3 length is 12 residues. Deletions cut 8 bases from V and 6 bases from J, with 10 bases between. Study-level points and caveats: Detection in blood was also observed for most expanded thyroid clonotypes above 0.001 frequency.

As to this clonotype: Antigen specificity is unknown.

Amplification of the TCR beta CDR3 regions used RNA transcripts (as template). RT-PCR in the first round used HTBI primers; a second-round multiplex PCR followed. TCRdb re-called the multiplex PCR reads with MiXCR, one entry per CDR3 protein. The profile shows more than 1,000,000 distinct CDR3 sequences, roughly 35% of them singletons. The V and J genes are TRBV12-3 or TRBV12-4 and TRBJ2-2, with D uncertain. The sequencing input was peripheral blood or thyroid tissue (not recorded which). This TCR was recovered from an adult man with Graves' hyperthyroidism. Written as DNA, the CDR3 is TGTGCCAGCCAAGAGCGTTCCGGGGAGCTGTTTTTT. Its translation is CASQERSGELFF.